The TCR beta chain described here comes from a study of STAT5B mutations in CD4+ large granular lymphocyte leukemia. Sequencing used immunoSEQ multiplex PCR; TCRdb keeps in-frame clones, though not all of them. The sample holds roughly 30,000 clones, roughly nine tenths seen once. Per the germline V gene, CDR1 is LNHDA and CDR2 is SQIVND (reference sequence). The V end was cut by 5 bases, the J end by 1 base, with 12 bases between. CDR3 length: 14 residues. The source material was CD4+ T cells from blood buffy coats. This rearrangement joins TRBV19 to TRBJ2-7; D perhaps matches TRBD2 (6 bases). This TCR came from a human donor in good health. Here the CDR3 reads CASSELGTSYEQYF. The CDR3 DNA reads as TGTGCCAGTAGTGAGCTAGGGACTTCCTACGAGCAGTACTTC.